Each of the 3 T cell receptor beta chains below was sequenced from the same sample in a study of T cell clones after liver transplantation. TCRdb's copy holds only in-frame clones and misses some; the assay was immunoSEQ multiplex PCR. The table has more than 70,000 clones, around four fifths seen once. The material was CD4+ T cells from blood, obtained at the 22-month timepoint. These receptors all come from a human patient who received a liver transplant. Some T cells may be supplied by the graft donor.

V gene TRBV28 combines with J gene TRBJ1-1; D ambiguous. Germline-derived CDR1 and CDR2 are MDHEN and SYDVKM. V lost 0 bases to trimming and J lost 4 bases, with 15 bases between them. This CDR3 has 16 amino acids. CDR3: CASSLWHRGSGTEAFF. DNA for the CDR3: TGTGCCAGCAGTTTATGGCACCGAGGATCTGGCACTGAAGCTTTCTTT.

The rearrangement joins TRBV30 to TRBJ2-5, with D perhaps matching TRBD1 (7 bases). The CDR3 length is 15 residues. Germline-derived CDR1 and CDR2 are GTSNPN and SVGIG (reference sequence). V lost 0 bases and J 7 bases, leaving 18 bases between the germline ends. CDR3: CAWSVQSYQGGTQYF. The CDR3 nucleotides are TGTGCCTGGAGTGTACAAAGCTACCAGGGGGGGACCCAGTACTTC.

The chain links TRBV2 to TRBJ1-3; D is perhaps TRBD1 (6 bases). CDR3 length equals 15 residues. Between the trimmed V and J ends, which lost 9 bases and 7 bases, there was a span of 22 bases. The germline V gene has CDR1 SNHLY and CDR2 FYNNEI. The CDR3 region has the DNA TGTGCCAGTGAACCACAGGGAGATGGTGGCAACACCATATATTTT. Its translation is CASEPQGDGGNTIYF.